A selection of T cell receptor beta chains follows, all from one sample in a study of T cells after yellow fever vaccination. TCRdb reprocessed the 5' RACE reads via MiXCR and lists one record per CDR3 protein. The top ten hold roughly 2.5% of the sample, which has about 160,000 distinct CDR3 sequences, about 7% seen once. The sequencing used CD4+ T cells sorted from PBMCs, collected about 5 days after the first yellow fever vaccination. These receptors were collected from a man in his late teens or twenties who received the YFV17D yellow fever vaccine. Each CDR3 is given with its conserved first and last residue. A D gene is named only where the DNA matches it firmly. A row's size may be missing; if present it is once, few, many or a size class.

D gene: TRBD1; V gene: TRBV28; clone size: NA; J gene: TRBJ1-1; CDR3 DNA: TGTGCCAGCACCTGGGGGACAGGGGGCACTGAAGCTTTCTTT; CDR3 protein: CASTWGTGGTEAFF
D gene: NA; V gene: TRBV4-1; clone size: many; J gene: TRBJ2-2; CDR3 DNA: TGCGCCAGCAGCCAAGACTACCCCGCTCCCGGGGAGCTGTTTTTT; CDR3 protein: CASSQDYPAPGELFF
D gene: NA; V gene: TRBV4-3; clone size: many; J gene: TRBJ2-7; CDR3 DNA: TGCGCCAGCAGCCACCTCCGGGCCGACGAGCAGTACTTC; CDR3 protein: CASSHLRADEQYF
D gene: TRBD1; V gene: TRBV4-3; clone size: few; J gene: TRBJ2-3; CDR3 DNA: TGCGCCAGCAGCTTGACAGGGATCACAGATACGCAGTATTTT; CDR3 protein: CASSLTGITDTQYF
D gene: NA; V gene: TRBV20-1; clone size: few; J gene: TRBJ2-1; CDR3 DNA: TGCAGTGCTAGAGACTTGGGGGGCCCCTACAATGAGCAGTTCTTC; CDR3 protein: CSARDLGGPYNEQFF
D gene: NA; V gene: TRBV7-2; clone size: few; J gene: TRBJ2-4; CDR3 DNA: TGTGCCAGTGGGGGGGCCGCCTATGCAGCCAAAAACATTCAGTACTTC; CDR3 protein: CASGGAAYAAKNIQYF
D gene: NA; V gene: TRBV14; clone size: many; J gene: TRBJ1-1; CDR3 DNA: TGTGCCAGCAGCCAAGATTGGGGTACTGAAGCTTTCTTT; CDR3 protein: CASSQDWGTEAFF
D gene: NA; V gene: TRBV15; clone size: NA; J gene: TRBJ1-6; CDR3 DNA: TGTGCCACTACCCGCGCGCGGGAGTATAATTCACCCCTCCACTTT; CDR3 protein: CATTRAREYNSPLHF
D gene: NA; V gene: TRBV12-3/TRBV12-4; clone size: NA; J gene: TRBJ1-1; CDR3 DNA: TGTGCCAGCAGTTTAGTACTGGCCTTAGGGCCAGGGGTAAACACTGAAGCTTTCTTT; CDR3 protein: CASSLVLALGPGVNTEAFF
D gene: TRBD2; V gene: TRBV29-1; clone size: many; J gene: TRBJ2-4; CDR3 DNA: TGCAGCGGCGGGGGGCCCACAATGGGCATTCAGTACTTC; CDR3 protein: CSGGGPTMGIQYF
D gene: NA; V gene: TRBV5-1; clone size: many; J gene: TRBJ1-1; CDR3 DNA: TGCGCCAGCAGCTTGTACGACACGAACACTGAAGCTTTCTTT; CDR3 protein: CASSLYDTNTEAFF
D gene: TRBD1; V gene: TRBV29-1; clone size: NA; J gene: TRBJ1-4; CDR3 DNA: TGCAGCGTGTCTCACAGGGGGCTTGGTGAAAAACTGTTTTTT; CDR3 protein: CSVSHRGLGEKLFF
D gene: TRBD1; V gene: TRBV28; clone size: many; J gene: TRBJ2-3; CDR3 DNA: TGTGCCAGCAGTTTCGGGGACAGGGGGCTTTTCGGTACGCAGTATTTT; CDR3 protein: CASSFGDRGLFGTQYF
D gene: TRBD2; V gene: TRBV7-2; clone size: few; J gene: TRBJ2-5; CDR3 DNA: TGTGCCAGCAGCCCCCCGGGGGGGGGCGGGACCCAGTACTTC; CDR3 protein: CASSPPGGGGTQYF
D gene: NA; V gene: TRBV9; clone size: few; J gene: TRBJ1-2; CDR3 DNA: TGTGCCAGCAGCGTACATGAAAACTATGGCTACACCTTC; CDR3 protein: CASSVHENYGYTF
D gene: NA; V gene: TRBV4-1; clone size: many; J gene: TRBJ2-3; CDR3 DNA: TGCGCCAGCAGCCAAGATAGGAATACGCAGTATTTT; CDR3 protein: CASSQDRNTQYF
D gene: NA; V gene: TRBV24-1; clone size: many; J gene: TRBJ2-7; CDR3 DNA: TGTGCCACCAGTGATTCGCGCCAGGAAGGTAGCTCCTACGAGCAGTACTTC; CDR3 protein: CATSDSRQEGSSYEQYF
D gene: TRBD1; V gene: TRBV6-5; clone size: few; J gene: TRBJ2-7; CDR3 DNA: TGTGCCAGCAGTTACAGGGGACAGGGGACGTACGAGCAGTACTTC; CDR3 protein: CASSYRGQGTYEQYF
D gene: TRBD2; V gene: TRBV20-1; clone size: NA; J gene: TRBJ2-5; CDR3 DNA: TGCAGTGCTAGTTTCGCCGTGGGACTAGCGGGGGCAGGAGGGACCCAGTACTTC; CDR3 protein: CSASFAVGLAGAGGTQYF
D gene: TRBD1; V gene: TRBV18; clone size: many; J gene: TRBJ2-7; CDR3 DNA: TGTGCCAGCTCACCTGCGACAGGGGGCTACGAGCAGTACTTC; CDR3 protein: CASSPATGGYEQYF
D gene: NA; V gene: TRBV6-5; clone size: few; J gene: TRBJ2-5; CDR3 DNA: TGTGCCAGCAGTTACTCGACAGTGGCGGCCCAGTACTTC; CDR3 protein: CASSYSTVAAQYF
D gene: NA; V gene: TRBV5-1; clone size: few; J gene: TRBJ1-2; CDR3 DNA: TGCGCCAGCAATCGTGGGGAGGCCGGAGACTATGGCTACACCTTC; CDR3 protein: CASNRGEAGDYGYTF
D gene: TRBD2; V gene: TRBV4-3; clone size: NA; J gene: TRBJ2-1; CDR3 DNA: TGCGCCAGCAGCCAAGAGACTAGCGGGGTTCCCTCGCAGTTCTTC; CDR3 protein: CASSQETSGVPSQFF
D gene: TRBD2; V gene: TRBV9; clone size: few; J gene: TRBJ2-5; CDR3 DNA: TGTGCCAGCAGCGTAGGCGGGGGGGCCTGGGAGACCCAGTACTTC; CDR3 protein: CASSVGGGAWETQYF
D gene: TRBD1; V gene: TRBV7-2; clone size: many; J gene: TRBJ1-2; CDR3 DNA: TGTGCCAGCAGCCCCGGGACAGGGGGGGGATATGGCTACACCTTC; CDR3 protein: CASSPGTGGGYGYTF
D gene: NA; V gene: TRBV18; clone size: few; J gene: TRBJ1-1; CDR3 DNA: TGTGCCAGCTCACCACTGTCAACGAACACTGAAGCTTTCTTT; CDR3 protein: CASSPLSTNTEAFF
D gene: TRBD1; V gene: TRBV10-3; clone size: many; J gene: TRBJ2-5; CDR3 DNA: TGTGCCATCAGTGAGGTTCCCGGACAGGGGCCCCCTGGGAAGTACTTC; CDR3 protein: CAISEVPGQGPPGKYF
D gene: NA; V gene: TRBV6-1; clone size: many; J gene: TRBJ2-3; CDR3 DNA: TGTGCCAGCAGTGAAGAACCCCACAGGCCGGGGACGCAGTATTTT; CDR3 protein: CASSEEPHRPGTQYF
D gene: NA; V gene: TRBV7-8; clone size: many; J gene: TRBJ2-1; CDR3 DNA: TGTGCCAGCAGCTTGGCAGGGGGGCATGAGCAGTTCTTC; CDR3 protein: CASSLAGGHEQFF
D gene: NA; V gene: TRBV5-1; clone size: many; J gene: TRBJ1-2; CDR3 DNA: TGCGCCAGCGCAATTTCTCCGGGACGGCAATATGGCTACACCTTC; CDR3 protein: CASAISPGRQYGYTF
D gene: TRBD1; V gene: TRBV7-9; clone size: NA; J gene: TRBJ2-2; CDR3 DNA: TGTGCCACCAAGAAGGGACAGGGGTTTCGGACCGGGGAGCTGTTTTTT; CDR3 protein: CATKKGQGFRTGELFF
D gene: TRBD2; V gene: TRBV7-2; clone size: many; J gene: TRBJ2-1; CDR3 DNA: TGTGCCAGCAGATTCGGCGGGGGCAATGAGCAGTTCTTC; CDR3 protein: CASRFGGGNEQFF
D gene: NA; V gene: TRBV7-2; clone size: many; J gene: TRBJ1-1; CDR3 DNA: TGTGCCAGCAGCCGCGGGGGGATGAACACTGAAGCTTTCTTT; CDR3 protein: CASSRGGMNTEAFF
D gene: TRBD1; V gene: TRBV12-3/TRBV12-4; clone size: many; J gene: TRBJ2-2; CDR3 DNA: TGTGCCAGCAGGTCCGGGACAGGGCTACACACCGGGGAGCTGTTTTTT; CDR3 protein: CASRSGTGLHTGELFF
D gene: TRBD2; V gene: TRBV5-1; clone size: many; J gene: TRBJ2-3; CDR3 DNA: TGCGCCAGCAGCTTCGGGATAGCGGGATTACCAGGGGATACGCAGTATTTT; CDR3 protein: CASSFGIAGLPGDTQYF
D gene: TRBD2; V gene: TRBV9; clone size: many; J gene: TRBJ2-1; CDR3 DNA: TGTGCCAGCAGCCCGACTAGCGGGGTTAGCTCCTACAATGAGCAGTTCTTC; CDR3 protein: CASSPTSGVSSYNEQFF
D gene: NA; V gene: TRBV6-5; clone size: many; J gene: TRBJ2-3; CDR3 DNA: TGTGCCAGCAGTTCGGAGGGGGGGCGGAATACGCAGTATTTT; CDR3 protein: CASSSEGGRNTQYF
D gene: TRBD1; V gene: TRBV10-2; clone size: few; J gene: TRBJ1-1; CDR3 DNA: TGCGCCGGTAACAGGGGGCCCAACACTGAAGCTTTCTTT; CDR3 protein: CAGNRGPNTEAFF
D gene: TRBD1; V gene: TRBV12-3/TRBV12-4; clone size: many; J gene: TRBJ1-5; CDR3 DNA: TGTGCCAGCACTCGGACAGGCGATCAGCCCCAGCATTTT; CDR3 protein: CASTRTGDQPQHF
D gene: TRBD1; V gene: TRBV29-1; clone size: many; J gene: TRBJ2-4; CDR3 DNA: TGCAGCGTCCGTGGGGGGACAGGGGGGTTCGGAAACATTCAGTACTTC; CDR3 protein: CSVRGGTGGFGNIQYF
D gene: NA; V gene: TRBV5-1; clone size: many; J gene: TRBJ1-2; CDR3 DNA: TGCGCCAGCAGCCCAGGGACATCTTATGGCTACACCTTC; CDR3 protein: CASSPGTSYGYTF
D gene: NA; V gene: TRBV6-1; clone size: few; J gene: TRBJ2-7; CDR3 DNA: TGTGCCAGCAGCCCAGGCCTGGCTAGCGCGGAGTGGGACTTC; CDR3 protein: CASSPGLASAEWDF
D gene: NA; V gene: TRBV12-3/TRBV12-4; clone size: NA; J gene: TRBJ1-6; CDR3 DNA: TGTGCCAGCAGTTTAGCGGCAGGACTCGGCTCACCCCTCCACTTT; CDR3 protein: CASSLAAGLGSPLHF
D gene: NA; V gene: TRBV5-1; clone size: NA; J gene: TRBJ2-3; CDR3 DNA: TGCGCCAGCCCCGACGAGGCGCAGTATTTT; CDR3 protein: CASPDEAQYF
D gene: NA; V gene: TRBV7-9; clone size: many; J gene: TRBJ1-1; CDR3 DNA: TGTGCCAGCAGCTTAAATGATGCAACAGCTGAAGCTTTCTTT; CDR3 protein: CASSLNDATAEAFF
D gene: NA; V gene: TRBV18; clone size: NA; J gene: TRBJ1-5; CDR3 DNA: TGTGCCAGCTCACCGAGCGATCAGCCCCAGCATTTT; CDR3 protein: CASSPSDQPQHF
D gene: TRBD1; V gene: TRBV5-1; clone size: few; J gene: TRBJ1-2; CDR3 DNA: TGCGCCAGCAGCCGGACAGGGTCCCTCGAGCGGGGCTACACCTTC; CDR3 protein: CASSRTGSLERGYTF
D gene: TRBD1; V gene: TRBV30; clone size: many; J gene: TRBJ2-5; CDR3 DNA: TGTGCCTGGGACAGGGGGCTGCAAGAGACCCAGTACTTC; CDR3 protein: CAWDRGLQETQYF
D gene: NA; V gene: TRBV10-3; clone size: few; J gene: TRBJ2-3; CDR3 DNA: TGTGCCATCAACGCAAGGGGGAAGGAAGATACGCAGTATTTT; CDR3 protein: CAINARGKEDTQYF
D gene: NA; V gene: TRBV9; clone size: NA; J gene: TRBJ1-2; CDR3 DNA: TGTGCCAGCAGCGCCCCGACTGGGGACTATGGCTACACCTTC; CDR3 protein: CASSAPTGDYGYTF
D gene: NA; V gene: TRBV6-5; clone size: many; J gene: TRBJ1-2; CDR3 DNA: TGTGCCAGCACTCCCGACACCCGCTATGGCTACACCTTC; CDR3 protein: CASTPDTRYGYTF
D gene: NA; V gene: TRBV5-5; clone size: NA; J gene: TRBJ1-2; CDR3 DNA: TGTGCCAGCAGCTTGGGCCAGTTCTATGGCTACACCTTC; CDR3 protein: CASSLGQFYGYTF
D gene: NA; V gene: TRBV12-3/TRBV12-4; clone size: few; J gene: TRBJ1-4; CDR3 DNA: TGTGCCAGCAACCTCGGGCGGAGTTGGGAAAAACTGTTTTTT; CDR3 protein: CASNLGRSWEKLFF